The present T cell receptor (beta chain) was sequenced within a study of blood T cell repertoires in COVID-19. Study-wide background: T cells, B-cell-depleted T cells, or PBMCs provided the cDNA or gDNA that served as material.

The germline V gene has CDR1 SGHTA and CDR2 FQGNSA. V dropped 1 base and J dropped 11 bases, with 11 bases sitting between them. The CDR3 has 12 residues. Seattle-derived patients entered the study during active infection and were followed longitudinally. The authors' processing: Reference gene primer amplification gave nucleated cell count estimates. TCRdb's table, derived via immunoSEQ multiplex PCR, lists solely in-frame clones and lacks some. V, J and clone size reflect that table, while D and trimming were determined from the DNA. The sample yields fewer than 300,000 clones, more than 85% seen once.

The chain employs TRBV7-2 and TRBJ1-1; no definite D call. This receptor was obtained from a woman aged 30 to 39 with COVID-19, enrolled during active disease. Sequenced: peripheral blood. CDR3 sequence (DNA): TGTGCCAGCAGCTTAGTCGGGGTGTCTGCTTTCTTT. Encoded protein: CASSLVGVSAFF. Drawing the rest from reference TRBV7-2 and TRBJ1-1, the complete variable domain is GAGVSQSPSNKVTEKGKDVELRCDPISGHTALYWYRQSLGQGLEFLIYFQGNSAPDKSGLPSDRFSAERTGGSVSTLTIQRTQQEDSAVYLCASSLVGVSAFFGQGTRLTVV.